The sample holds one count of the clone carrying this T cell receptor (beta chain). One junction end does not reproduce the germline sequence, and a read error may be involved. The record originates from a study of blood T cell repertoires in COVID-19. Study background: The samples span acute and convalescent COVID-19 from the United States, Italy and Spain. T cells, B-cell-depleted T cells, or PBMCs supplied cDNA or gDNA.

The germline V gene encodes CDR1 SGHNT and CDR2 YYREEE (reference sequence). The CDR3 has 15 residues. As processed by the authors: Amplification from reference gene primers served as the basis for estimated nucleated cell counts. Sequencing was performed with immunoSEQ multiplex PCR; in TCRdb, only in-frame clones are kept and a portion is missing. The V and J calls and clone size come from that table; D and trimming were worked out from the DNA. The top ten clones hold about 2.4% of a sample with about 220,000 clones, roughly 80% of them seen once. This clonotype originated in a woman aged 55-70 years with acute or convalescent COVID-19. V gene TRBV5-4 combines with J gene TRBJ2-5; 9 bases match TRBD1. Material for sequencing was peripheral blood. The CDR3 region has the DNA TGTGCCAGCAGCAAGGGACAGGGCGCCCAACAGACCCAGTACTTC. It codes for CASSKGQGAQQTQYF.